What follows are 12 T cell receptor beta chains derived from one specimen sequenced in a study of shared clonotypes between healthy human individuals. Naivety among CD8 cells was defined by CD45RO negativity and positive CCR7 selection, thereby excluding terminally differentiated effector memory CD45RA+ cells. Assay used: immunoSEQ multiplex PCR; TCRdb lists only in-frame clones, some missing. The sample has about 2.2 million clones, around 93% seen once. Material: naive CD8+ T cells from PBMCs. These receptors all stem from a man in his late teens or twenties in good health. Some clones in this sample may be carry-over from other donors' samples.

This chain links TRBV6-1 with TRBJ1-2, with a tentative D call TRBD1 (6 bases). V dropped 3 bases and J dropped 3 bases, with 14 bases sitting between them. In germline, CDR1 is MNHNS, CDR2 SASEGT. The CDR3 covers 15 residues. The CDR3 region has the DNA TGTGCCAGCAGTGATGTCTTTCAGGGGTACTATGGCTACACCTTC. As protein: CASSDVFQGYYGYTF.

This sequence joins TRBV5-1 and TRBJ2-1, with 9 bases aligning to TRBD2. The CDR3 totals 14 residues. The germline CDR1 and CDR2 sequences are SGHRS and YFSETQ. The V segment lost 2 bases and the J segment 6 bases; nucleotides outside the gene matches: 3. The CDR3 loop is CASSFSGSTNEQFF. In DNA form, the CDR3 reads TGCGCCAGCAGCTTTAGCGGGAGCACCAATGAGCAGTTCTTC.

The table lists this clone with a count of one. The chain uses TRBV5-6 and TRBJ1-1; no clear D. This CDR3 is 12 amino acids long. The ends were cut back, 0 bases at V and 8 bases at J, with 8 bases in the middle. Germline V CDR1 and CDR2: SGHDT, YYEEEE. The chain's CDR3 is CASSLGRLEAFF. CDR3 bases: TGTGCCAGCAGCTTGGGCCGATTAGAAGCTTTCTTT. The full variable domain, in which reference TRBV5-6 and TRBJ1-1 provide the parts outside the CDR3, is DAGVTQSPTHLIKTRGQQVTLRCSPKSGHDTVSWYQQALGQGPQFIFQYYEEEERQRGNFPDRFSGHQFPNYSSELNVNALLLGDSALYLCASSLGRLEAFFGQGTRLTVV.

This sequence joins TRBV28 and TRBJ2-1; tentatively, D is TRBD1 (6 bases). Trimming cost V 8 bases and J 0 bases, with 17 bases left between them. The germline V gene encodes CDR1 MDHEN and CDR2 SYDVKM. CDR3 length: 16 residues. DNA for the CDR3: TGTGCCAGCCGGAACAGGGTACCGACCTCCTACAATGAGCAGTTCTTC. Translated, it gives CASRNRVPTSYNEQFF.

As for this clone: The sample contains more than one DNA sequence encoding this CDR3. The CDR3 region has the DNA TGTGCCAGCAGGACAGGCTACGAGCAGTACTTC. It encodes CASRTGYEQYF. The rearrangement uses TRBV27 and TRBJ2-7, with TRBD1 as a possible D gene (6 bases). In germline, CDR1 is MNHEY, CDR2 SMNVEV (reference sequence). The germline V and J ends were trimmed by 6 bases and 3 bases, with 6 bases remaining between them. There are 11 residues in the CDR3.

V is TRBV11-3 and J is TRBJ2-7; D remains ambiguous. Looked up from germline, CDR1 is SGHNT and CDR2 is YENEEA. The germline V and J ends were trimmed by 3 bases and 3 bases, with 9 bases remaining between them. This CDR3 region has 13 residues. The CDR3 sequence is CASSFSPSYEQYF. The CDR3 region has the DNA TGTGCCAGCAGCTTTAGTCCTAGCTACGAGCAGTACTTC.

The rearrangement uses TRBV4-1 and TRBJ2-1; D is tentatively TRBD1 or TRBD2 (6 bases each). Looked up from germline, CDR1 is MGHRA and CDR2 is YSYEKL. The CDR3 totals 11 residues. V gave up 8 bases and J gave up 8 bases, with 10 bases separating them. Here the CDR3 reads CASRGRDEQFF. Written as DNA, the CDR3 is TGCGCCAGCCGGGGGCGGGATGAGCAGTTCTTC.

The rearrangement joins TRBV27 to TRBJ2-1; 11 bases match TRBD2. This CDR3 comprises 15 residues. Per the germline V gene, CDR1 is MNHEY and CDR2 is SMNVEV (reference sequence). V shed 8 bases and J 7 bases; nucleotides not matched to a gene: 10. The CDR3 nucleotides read TGTGCCAGCTCACGGGGGACTAGCGGACCTAATGAGCAGTTCTTC. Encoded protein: CASSRGTSGPNEQFF.

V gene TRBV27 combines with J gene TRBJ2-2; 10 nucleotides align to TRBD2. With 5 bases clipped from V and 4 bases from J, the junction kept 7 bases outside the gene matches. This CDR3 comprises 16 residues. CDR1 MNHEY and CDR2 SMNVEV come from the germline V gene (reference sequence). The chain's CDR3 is CASSTPGTSATGELFF. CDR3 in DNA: TGTGCCAGCAGTACCCCCGGGACTAGCGCCACCGGGGAGCTGTTTTTT.

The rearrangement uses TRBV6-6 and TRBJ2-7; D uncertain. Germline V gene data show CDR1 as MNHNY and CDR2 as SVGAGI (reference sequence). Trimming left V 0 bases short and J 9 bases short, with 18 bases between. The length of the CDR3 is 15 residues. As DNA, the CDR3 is TGTGCCAGCAGTTACTCCGCCGACGACGGAATAGGGCAGTACTTC. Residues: CASSYSADDGIGQYF.

The CDR3: CASSSTSGREYGYTF. Here the CDR3 DNA reads TGCGCCAGCAGCTCCACCTCCGGCAGGGAATATGGCTACACCTTC. The chain combines TRBV5-1 with TRBJ1-2, with D perhaps TRBD1 (5 bases). This CDR3 is built from 15 residues. V was cut by 3 bases and J by 5 bases, with 17 bases left in between. Looked up from germline, CDR1 is SGHRS and CDR2 is YFSETQ.

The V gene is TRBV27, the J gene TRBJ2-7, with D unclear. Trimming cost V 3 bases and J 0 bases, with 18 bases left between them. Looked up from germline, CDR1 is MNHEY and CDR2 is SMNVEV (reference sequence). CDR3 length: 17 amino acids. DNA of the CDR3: TGTGCCAGCAGTTTTATGGGTGGTTATAGAGACTCCTACGAGCAGTACTTC. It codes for CASSFMGGYRDSYEQYF.